This T cell receptor (beta chain) is drawn from a study of blood T cell repertoires in COVID-19 (dated by TCRdb to between 2020 and 2021). Background for the entire study: The collaborator samples originated in the United States, Italy and Spain and spanned the acute and convalescent phases of COVID-19. Samples were obtained from the ongoing ImmuneRACE study (first 160 participants) and from 1,000 to 1,500 subjects provided by 6 global collaborators. The repertoires were made available in a free public database intended to serve as a resource for research on the immune response to SARS-CoV-2. The prospective study material was composed of cDNA or gDNA derived from T cells, B-cell-depleted T cells, or PBMCs. The sample metadata nearly always contained a de-identified subject ID, COVID-19 status, age in years and sex. Deeply sampled blood TCRbeta repertoires from subjects exposed to, actively infected with, or recovered from COVID-19 were included in the dataset. Where available, HLA class I and class II types were taken from metadata supplied by the sample provider and were not determined by assay-based typing. General study outcomes and caveats: How much clinical and demographic metadata was included differed by source and by participant, and the metadata was provided uncurated.

CDR1 and CDR2 are read off the germline V gene as SGHRS and YFSETQ. Trimming at the junction amounts to 3 bases on V and 6 bases on J, and the germline ends lie 22 bases apart. The CDR3 covers 16 residues, taking in both the cysteine and the phenylalanine. Only the CDR3 part of the read is kept: 48 bases, read in frame from the first base. For this clone: Its antigen is still unknown. Per-base qualities were not stored, and no clone one base away is much larger.

Each collaborating institution followed its own protocols to collect whole blood in K2EDTA tubes. Collaborator samples were shipped for TCRbeta analysis as frozen whole blood, isolated PBMCs, or DNA extracted from either sample type. The immunoSEQ Assay, a bias-controlled multiplex PCR, was used to amplify TCRbeta CDR3 regions from genomic DNA. The source study handled its data this way. Nucleated cell counts per sample were estimated from amplification of reference gene primers within the assay. To quantify the absolute abundance of each unique TCRbeta CDR3 rearrangement, sequence reads were collapsed and filtered. Productive Simpson clonality was computed per sample as the square root of Simpson's diversity index over productive rearrangements. The clones in this table, taken by TCRdb from immuneACCESS, are in-frame only. Not every clone is retained; where verified, under half of the shortfall comes from an unresolved V gene, and the cause of the rest is unknown. V and J calls and clone size are as listed in that table; D and trimming were resolved from the DNA. The sample table contains 100,000 to 120,000 clones; only one count was recorded for 75% to 80% of them. The ten largest clones capture under 20% of the sample.

Sequenced material: peripheral blood. This receptor was identified in a woman aged 80 or over with active or convalescent COVID-19. The receptor chain draws on TRBV5-1 and TRBJ2-7; a weak D assignment points to TRBD1 (6 bases agree). The DNA sequence follows: TGCGCCAGCAGCTCACCACTTAGGGGGATTAGGGGCGAGCAGTACTTC. The resulting protein is CASSSPLRGIRGEQYF.